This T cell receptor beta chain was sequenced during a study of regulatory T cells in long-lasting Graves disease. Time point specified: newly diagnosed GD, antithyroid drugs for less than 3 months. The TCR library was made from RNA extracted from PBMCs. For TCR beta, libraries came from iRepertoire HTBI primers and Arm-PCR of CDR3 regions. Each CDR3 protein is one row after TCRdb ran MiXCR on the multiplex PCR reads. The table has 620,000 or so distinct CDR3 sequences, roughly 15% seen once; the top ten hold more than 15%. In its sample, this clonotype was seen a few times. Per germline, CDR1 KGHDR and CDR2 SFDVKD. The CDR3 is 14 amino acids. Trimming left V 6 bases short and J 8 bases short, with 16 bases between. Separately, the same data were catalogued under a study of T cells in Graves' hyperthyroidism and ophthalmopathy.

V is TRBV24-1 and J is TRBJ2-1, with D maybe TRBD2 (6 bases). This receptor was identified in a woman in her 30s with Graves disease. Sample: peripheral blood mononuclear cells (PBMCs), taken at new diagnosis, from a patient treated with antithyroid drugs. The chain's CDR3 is CATSRDSARDEQFF. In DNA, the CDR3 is TGTGCCACCAGTCGGGACTCTGCCAGGGATGAGCAGTTCTTC.